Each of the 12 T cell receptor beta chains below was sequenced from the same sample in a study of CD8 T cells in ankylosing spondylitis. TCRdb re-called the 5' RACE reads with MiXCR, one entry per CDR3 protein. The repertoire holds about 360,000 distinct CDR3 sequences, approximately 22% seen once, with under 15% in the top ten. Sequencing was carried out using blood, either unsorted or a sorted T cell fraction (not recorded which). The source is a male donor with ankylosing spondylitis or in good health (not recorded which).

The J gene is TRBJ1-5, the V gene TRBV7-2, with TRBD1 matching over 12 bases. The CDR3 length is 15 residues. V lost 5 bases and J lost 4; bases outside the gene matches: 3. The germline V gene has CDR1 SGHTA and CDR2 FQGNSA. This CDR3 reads CASSAGQGANQPQHF. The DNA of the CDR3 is TGTGCCAGCAGCGCGGGACAGGGGGCGAATCAGCCCCAGCATTTT.

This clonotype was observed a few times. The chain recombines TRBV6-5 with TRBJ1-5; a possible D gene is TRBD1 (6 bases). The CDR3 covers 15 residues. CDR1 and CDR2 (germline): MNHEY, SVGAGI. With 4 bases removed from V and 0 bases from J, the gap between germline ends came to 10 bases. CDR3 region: CASSLDRYSNQPQHF. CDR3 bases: TGTGCCAGCAGTTTAGACAGGTATAGCAATCAGCCCCAGCATTTT.

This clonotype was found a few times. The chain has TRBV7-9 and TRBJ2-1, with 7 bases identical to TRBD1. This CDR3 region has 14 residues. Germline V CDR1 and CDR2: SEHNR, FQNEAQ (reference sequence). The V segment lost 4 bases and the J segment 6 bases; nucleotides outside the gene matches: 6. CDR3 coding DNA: TGTGCCAGCAGCTATCCGGGGACAGTCAATGAGCAGTTCTTC. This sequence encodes CASSYPGTVNEQFF.

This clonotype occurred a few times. In DNA form, the CDR3 reads TGCAGCGTAGGGGGGCCTCTCACAGATACGCAGTATTTT. Its translation is CSVGGPLTDTQYF. V usage is TRBV29-1 and J usage is TRBJ2-3; perhaps D is TRBD1 or TRBD2 (6 bases each). Germline lookup yields CDR1 SQVTM and CDR2 ANQGSEA. Trimming took 6 bases from V and 2 from J, leaving 12 bases between them. CDR3 length equals 13 residues.

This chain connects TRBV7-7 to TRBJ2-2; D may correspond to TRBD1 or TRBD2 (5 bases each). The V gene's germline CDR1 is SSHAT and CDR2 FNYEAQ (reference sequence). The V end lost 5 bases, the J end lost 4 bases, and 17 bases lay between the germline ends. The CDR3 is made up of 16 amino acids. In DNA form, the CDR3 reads TGTGCCAGCAGCCTAGAGCCGGGGCTACGCACCGGGGAGCTGTTTTTT. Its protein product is CASSLEPGLRTGELFF. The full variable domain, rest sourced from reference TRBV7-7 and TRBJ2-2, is GAGVSQSPRYKVTKRGQDVTLRCDPISSHATLYWYQQALGQGPEFLTYFNYEAQPDKSGLPSDRFSAERPEGSISTLTIQRTEQRDSAMYRCASSLEPGLRTGELFFGEGSRLTVL.

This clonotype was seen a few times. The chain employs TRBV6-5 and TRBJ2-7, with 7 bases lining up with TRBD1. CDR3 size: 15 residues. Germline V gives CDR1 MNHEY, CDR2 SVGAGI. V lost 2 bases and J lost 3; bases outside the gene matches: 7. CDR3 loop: CASSYGTAFGYEQYF. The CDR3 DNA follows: TGTGCCAGCAGTTACGGGACAGCCTTCGGCTACGAGCAGTACTTC.

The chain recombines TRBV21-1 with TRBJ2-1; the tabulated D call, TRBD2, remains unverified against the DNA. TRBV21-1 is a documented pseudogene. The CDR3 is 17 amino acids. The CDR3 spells CASSIPRAGQSSNEQFF. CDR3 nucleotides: TGTGCCAGCAGCATCCCCAGAGCGGGGCAATCCTCCAATGAGCAGTTCTTC.

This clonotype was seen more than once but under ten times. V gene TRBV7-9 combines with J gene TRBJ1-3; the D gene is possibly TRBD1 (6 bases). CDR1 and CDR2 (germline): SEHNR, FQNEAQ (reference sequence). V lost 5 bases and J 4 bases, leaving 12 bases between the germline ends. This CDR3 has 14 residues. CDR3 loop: CASSPQGHGNTIYF. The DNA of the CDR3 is TGTGCCAGCAGCCCACAGGGACACGGAAACACCATATATTTT.

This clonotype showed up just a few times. The CDR3 reads CASSHSSGSNGALYF. CDR3 bases: TGCGCCAGCAGCCACTCCTCGGGGTCCAATGGGGCATTGTACTTC. This chain links TRBV4-1 with TRBJ2-7, with D perhaps being TRBD1 or TRBD2 (5 bases each). CDR3 length: 15 amino acids. V shed 3 bases and J shed 12 bases, with 24 bases lying between them. Germline V gene sequence: CDR1 MGHRA, CDR2 YSYEKL.

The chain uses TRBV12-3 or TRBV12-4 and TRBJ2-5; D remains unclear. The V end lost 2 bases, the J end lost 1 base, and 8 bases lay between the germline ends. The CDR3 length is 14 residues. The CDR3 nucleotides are TGTGCCAGCAGTTTACAGGATCCCCAAGAGACCCAGTACTTC. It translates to CASSLQDPQETQYF.

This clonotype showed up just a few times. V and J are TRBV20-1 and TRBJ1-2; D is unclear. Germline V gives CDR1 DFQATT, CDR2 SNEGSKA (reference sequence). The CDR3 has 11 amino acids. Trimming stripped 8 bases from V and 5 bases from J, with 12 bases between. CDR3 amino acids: CSFLGEYGYTF. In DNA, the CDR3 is TGCAGTTTCCTTGGGGAATATGGCTACACCTTC.

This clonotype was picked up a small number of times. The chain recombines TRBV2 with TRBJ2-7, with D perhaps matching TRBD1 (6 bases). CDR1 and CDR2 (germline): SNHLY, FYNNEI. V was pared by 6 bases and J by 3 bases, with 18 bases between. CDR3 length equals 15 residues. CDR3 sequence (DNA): TGTGCCAGCAGCGAGGGACAAAACCCTATCTACGAGCAGTACTTC. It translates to CASSEGQNPIYEQYF.